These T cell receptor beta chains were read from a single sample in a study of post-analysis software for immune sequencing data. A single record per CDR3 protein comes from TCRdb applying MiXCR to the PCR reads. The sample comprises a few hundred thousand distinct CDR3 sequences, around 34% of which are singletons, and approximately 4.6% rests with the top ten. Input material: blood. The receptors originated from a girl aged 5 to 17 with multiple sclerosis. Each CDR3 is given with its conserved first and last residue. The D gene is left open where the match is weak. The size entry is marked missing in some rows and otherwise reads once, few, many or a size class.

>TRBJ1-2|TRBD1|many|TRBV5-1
CASSREGQSYGYTF
TGCGCCAGCAGCCGGGAGGGACAGAGCTATGGCTACACCTTC
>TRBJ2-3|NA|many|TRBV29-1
CSVEDRFHQSTDTQYF
TGCAGCGTTGAAGATCGATTTCACCAGAGCACAGATACGCAGTATTTT
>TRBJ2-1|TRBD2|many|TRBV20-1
CSARDGGLAGVGNEQFF
TGCAGTGCTAGAGATGGGGGACTAGCGGGAGTGGGCAATGAGCAGTTCTTC
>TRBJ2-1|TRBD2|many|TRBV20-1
CSAFKTSGWGEQFF
TGCAGTGCTTTTAAGACTAGCGGGTGGGGGGAGCAGTTCTTC
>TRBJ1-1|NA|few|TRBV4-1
CASSQDAGVPEAFF
TGCGCCAGCAGCCAAGATGCAGGGGTCCCTGAAGCTTTCTTT
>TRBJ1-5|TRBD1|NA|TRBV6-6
CASSTGQGQAQPQHF
TGTGCCAGCAGTACCGGACAGGGGCAGGCTCAGCCCCAGCATTTT
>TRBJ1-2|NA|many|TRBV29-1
CSVEGSGYTF
TGCAGCGTTGAGGGGAGTGGCTACACCTTC
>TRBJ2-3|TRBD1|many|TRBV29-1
CSVVGQGRDTQYF
TGCAGCGTTGTGGGACAGGGGAGAGATACGCAGTATTTT
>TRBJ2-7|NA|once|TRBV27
CASSFAHEQYF
TGTGCCAGCAGTTTTGCCCACGAGCAGTACTTC
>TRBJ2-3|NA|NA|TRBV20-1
CSAHPVLASSTDTQYF
TGCAGTGCCCATCCGGTGCTAGCGTCGAGCACAGATACGCAGTATTTT
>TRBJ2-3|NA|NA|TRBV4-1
CASSQAPKDTQYF
TGCGCCAGCAGCCAGGCTCCTAAGGATACGCAGTATTTT
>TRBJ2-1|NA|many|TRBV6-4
CASSDSIGAHEQFF
TGTGCCAGCAGTGACTCGATAGGGGCACATGAGCAGTTCTTC
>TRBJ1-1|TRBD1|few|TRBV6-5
CASSYSRDRVRNTEAFF
TGTGCCAGCAGTTACTCCCGGGACAGGGTGAGGAACACTGAAGCTTTCTTT